A single sample gave rise to the 6 T cell receptor beta chains below, sequenced in a study of T cells in Graves' hyperthyroidism and ophthalmopathy (dated by TCRdb to the late 2010s). The library came from multiplex PCR. These reads were obtained on an Illumina HiSeq 2000. The TCR beta CDR3 regions were amplified from the RNA transcripts. The first round of RT-PCR for the TCR CDR3 was performed with the HTBI primer set and the Qiagen OneStep RT-PCR kit. TCRdb redid the processing of the public reads, applying fastp at Q25 and MiXCR, and retained in-frame beta chains. Entries are consolidated by CDR3 protein sequence, retaining the most common genes and DNA. This sample lists fewer than 450,000 distinct CDR3 sequences; 15% to 20% were detected once. Around a third of the sample is taken by the ten largest. Sequencing was done on a sample of blood. Receptor source: a woman in her twenties or thirties with Graves' hyperthyroidism that later progressed to Graves' ophthalmopathy.

This clonotype was observed many times. This chain joins TRBV28 and TRBJ2-7; 9 positions agree with TRBD2. This CDR3 spans 17 amino acids. After removal of 3 bases from V and 6 bases from J, the junction contained 15 bases not matched to a gene. The germline gives CDR1 MDHEN, CDR2 SYDVKM. CDR3 residues: CASSFGPVAGGRGEQYF. CDR3 nucleotides: TGTGCCAGCAGTTTCGGCCCAGTGGCGGGGGGGCGTGGCGAGCAGTACTTC.

The sample holds a few counts of this clonotype. Its ends do not fully match the called genes, so a read error is possible. J is TRBJ2-7 and V is TRBV7-9, with 9 bases identical to TRBD1. Germline V lookup: CDR1 SEHNR, CDR2 FQNEAQ (reference sequence). This CDR3 is built from 15 residues. For the CDR3, the DNA is TGTGCCAGCAGCTTTTTCGGGACAGGGTCCTACGGGCAGTACTTC. It specifies CASSFFGTGSYGQYF.

This clonotype was counted a few times. The rearrangement joins TRBV6-1 to TRBJ2-7; D might be TRBD2 (5 bases). Germline loops: CDR1 MNHNS, CDR2 SASEGT. The CDR3 is 15 residues long. V was trimmed by 6 bases and J by 0 bases, leaving 15 bases between them. The CDR3 sequence is CASSRSRGGSYEQYF. The CDR3 DNA reads TGTGCCAGCAGCAGATCCCGGGGTGGCTCCTACGAGCAGTACTTC.

This clonotype showed up many times. V gene TRBV28 combines with J gene TRBJ2-7, with 8 positions matching TRBD1. This CDR3 contains 18 residues. Per the germline V gene, CDR1 is MDHEN and CDR2 is SYDVKM. V was pared by 5 bases and J by 3 bases, with 18 bases of the junction left unmatched. CDR3 sequence reads: CASSGLTGASSTFYEQYF. CDR3 nucleotide sequence: TGTGCCAGCAGTGGACTGACAGGGGCCAGTTCTACTTTCTACGAGCAGTACTTC.

The J gene is TRBJ2-1, the V gene TRBV5-1, with TRBD2 identical over 14 bases. Germline V gives CDR1 SGHRS, CDR2 YFSETQ. The CDR3 contains 19 residues. V shed 4 bases, J shed 0 bases, and the junction held 9 bases outside the gene matches. CDR3 amino acids: CASSRGTSGSLISYNEQFF. In nucleotides, the CDR3 is TGCGCCAGCAGCCGTGGGACTAGCGGGAGTTTGATCTCCTACAATGAGCAGTTCTTC.

This clonotype was picked up many times. This sequence joins TRBV27 and TRBJ2-7; D uncertain. This CDR3 is 15 amino acids long. Germline V lookup: CDR1 MNHEY, CDR2 SMNVEV (reference sequence). V lost 3 bases to trimming and J lost 0 bases, with 12 bases between them. The CDR3 nucleotides read TGTGCCAGCAGTTTGCGCGGCCTAAGCTCCTACGAGCAGTACTTC. It is translated as CASSLRGLSSYEQYF.